This note documents a single TCR beta chain sequence. Trimming took 5 bases from V and 0 from J, leaving 17 bases between them. CDR1 and CDR2 (germline): KGHSH, LQKENI. The CDR3 runs 16 residues. This sample was taken from a study of cytomegalovirus exposure and HLA in healthy donors. The PCR made use of 60 Vbeta and 13 Jbeta primers. Original analysis: About 83 million unique TCR beta chains, 8.5 million to 14 million shared, were counted in a later analysis. Here immunoSEQ multiplex PCR was the method, and the copy in TCRdb shows in-frame clones only, minus some. V, J and clone size are those of that table, while D and trimming were read from the DNA. Across about 75,000 clones, the top ten clones capture less than 5% of the sample.

The sequence was obtained from a man between 18 and 35 years old in good health and CMV-seropositive. The sample consisted of PBMCs. The gene calls are TRBV18 and TRBJ2-7; weak D call: TRBD2 (7 bases). The CDR3 sequence is CASSSTGGGSSYEQYF. CDR3 bases: TGTGCCAGCTCATCCACTGGCGGGGGCTCCTCCTACGAGCAGTACTTC.